This TCR beta chain was recovered during a study of T cell responses to AZD1222 COVID-19 vaccine. With 4 bases clipped from V and 4 bases from J, the junction kept 15 bases outside the gene matches. From germline, CDR1 is MDHEN and CDR2 SYDVKM. This CDR3 has 17 residues. Study findings and constraints: Most donors were white British and more were female, and clonal diversity was possibly underestimated. The study sampled repertoires only after the peak T cell response. Spike-specific TCR breadth and depth went up after people got two AZD1222 doses.

A note on this clone: As yet, its antigen is unknown.

The table came from immunoSEQ multiplex PCR; TCRdb's copy has only in-frame clones and leaves some out. The sample includes 150,000 to 170,000 clones, approximately 87% seen only once; the top ten take 5.5%. Sequencing used peripheral blood, obtained on day 0 of MenACWY control vaccination. The chain is built from TRBV28 and TRBJ1-2; 7 bases are a match to TRBD1. The clonotype was recovered from an adult in good health. Here the CDR3 DNA reads TGTGCCAGCAGTTCGGGGGGGGACAGCCGAGGATTCTATGGCTACACCTTC. As protein: CASSSGGDSRGFYGYTF.